Listed here are 27 T cell receptor beta chains from one sample, sequenced in a study of T cell clonality in common variable immunodeficiency. The repertoire was sequenced with immunoSEQ multiplex PCR; TCRdb's copy has only in-frame clones and lacks some. The sample was found to contain approximately 58,000 clones, and every one recurs. Sample: peripheral blood mononuclear cells. The receptors derive from a person aged 18 to 75 in good health.

Ten or more counts support this clone. The missing CDR3 end, 3 residues past where the read stops, is filled in from the germline J gene. The chain recombines TRBV20-1 with TRBJ1-5; D gene uncertain. The CDR3 contains 15 residues. In germline, CDR1 is DFQATT, CDR2 SNEGSKA (reference sequence). With 6 bases removed from V and 0 bases from J, the gap between germline ends came to 15 bases. The CDR3 bases that were read are TGCAGTGCGAAGAACGGGTATTATAGCAATCAGCCC. Translated: CSAKNGYYSNQP. In full, the CDR3 reads CSAKNGYYSNQPQHF.

This clone was found many times. The CDR3 is cut off 3 residues early in the read; its end comes from the germline J gene. V is TRBV19 and J is TRBJ2-7; perhaps TRBD1 as D (6 bases). Trimming pared 5 bases from V and 3 bases from J, leaving 17 bases between. CDR3 size: 15 residues. Germline V gives CDR1 LNHDA, CDR2 SQIVND (reference sequence). The CDR3 protein is CASSPGQTSDYEQYF. CDR3 DNA (partial): TGTGCCAGTAGTCCTGGACAGACTTCCGACTACGAG. The full variable domain, in which reference TRBV19 and TRBJ2-7 provide the parts outside the CDR3, is DGGITQSPKYLFRKEGQNVTLSCEQNLNHDAMYWYRQDPGQGLRLIYYSQIVNDFQKGDIAEGYSVSREKKESFPLTVTSAQKNPTAFYLCASSPGQTSDYEQYFGPGTRLTVT.

Points on this clone: The CDR3 is cut off 3 residues early in the read; its end comes from the germline J gene. V and J are TRBV11-2 and TRBJ2-7; D possibly corresponds to TRBD1 (6 bases). Germline V lookup: CDR1 SGHAT, CDR2 FQNNGV. This CDR3 contains 12 residues. Trimming cost V 5 bases and J 6 bases, with 11 bases left between them. Partial CDR3 DNA: TGTGCCAGCAGCCCGTCAGGGGTCGAG. Amino acid sequence: CASSPSGVE. The full CDR3 protein is CASSPSGVEQYF.

Many counts were recorded for this clone. The CDR3 end is not reached by the read, which stops 3 residues before it; the germline J gene fills it in. The J gene is TRBJ2-7, the V gene TRBV10-3, with 10 bases fitting TRBD2. Germline V CDR1 and CDR2: ENHRY, SYGVKD. Unmatched junction bases numbered 3, after V lost 4 bases and J lost 6 bases. The CDR3 contains 13 residues. CDR3 DNA (partial): TGTGCCATCAGTGTAGCGGGAGGTCGCGAG. This encodes CAISVAGGRE. The entire CDR3 is CAISVAGGREQYF.

This clone appeared many times. With the read ending 3 residues before the CDR3 end, the germline J gene is used to fill in that end. J is TRBJ2-7 and V is TRBV12-3 or TRBV12-4; 10 bases agree with TRBD1. CDR3 length: 14 amino acids. Germline trimming cut 5 bases from V and 5 bases from J; bases unmatched to any gene: 6. The CDR3 bases that were read are TGTGCCAGCAGTCGAACCGGGACAGGGGACGAG. Residues: CASSRTGTGDE. The CDR3 in full is CASSRTGTGDEQYF.

This clone was counted at least ten times. Read data end 3 residues before the CDR3 end; the end is taken from the germline J gene. The chain employs TRBV7-9 and TRBJ1-3; possible D gene TRBD1, 5 bases. In germline, CDR1 is SEHNR, CDR2 FQNEAQ (reference sequence). This CDR3 is built from 14 residues. Trimming stripped 5 bases from V and 2 bases from J, with 10 bases between. The CDR3 protein is CASSRGEAGNTIYF. The sequenced CDR3 bases are TGTGCCAGCAGCCGAGGGGAGGCTGGAAACACC.

This clone was observed at least ten times. The read terminates 3 residues before the CDR3 end, so the remaining end is supplied by the germline J gene. The chain carries TRBV5-1 and TRBJ1-1; 7 bases fit TRBD1. This CDR3 region has 15 residues. With 5 bases clipped from V and 2 bases from J, the junction kept 9 bases outside the gene matches. Germline loops: CDR1 SGHRS, CDR2 YFSETQ. The CDR3 DNA, read in part, is TGCGCCAGCAGGTTTATGACAGGGTCTAACACTGAA. Its protein product is CASRFMTGSNTE. The CDR3 in its entirety is CASRFMTGSNTEAFF.

This clone was found many times. The CDR3 extends 3 residues past the end of the read, so its final part is completed from the germline J gene. The chain has TRBV6-4 and TRBJ2-7; no firm D call. CDR1 is MRHNA, CDR2 SNTAGT, per germline. The CDR3 has 14 amino acids. Trimming removed 5 bases from V and 2 bases from J, with 13 bases in between. The CDR3 loop is CASSLSRRPYEQYF. The CDR3 DNA, read in part, is TGTGCCAGCAGTCTAAGCAGGCGCCCCTACGAG.

This clone was detected many times. The read ends 3 residues before the CDR3 terminus; that terminus is restored from the germline J gene. The chain is built from TRBV7-8 and TRBJ2-7; D is undetermined. CDR3 size: 11 residues. V was pared by 3 bases and J by 2 bases, with 2 bases between. Germline lookup yields CDR1 SGHVS and CDR2 FQNEAQ. The CDR3 here is CASSFTYEQYF. The CDR3 bases that were read are TGTGCCAGCAGCTTTACCTACGAG.

A remark on this clone: The DNA ends 3 residues before the CDR3 does, and the rest of the CDR3 is filled in from the germline J gene. The J gene is TRBJ2-2, the V gene TRBV5-1; 10 bases fit TRBD1. Germline CDR1 reads SGHRS; CDR2 reads YFSETQ. The CDR3 extends over 16 amino acids. J lost 4 bases, V lost 7 bases, and 10 bases had no gene match. The CDR3 protein is CASDLTGGTSTGELFF. The covered CDR3 bases are TGCGCCAGCGATCTGACAGGGGGCACCTCCACCGGGGAG.

This clone occurred many times. The DNA ends 3 residues before the CDR3 does, and the rest of the CDR3 is filled in from the germline J gene. This rearrangement joins TRBV13 to TRBJ2-1, with 10 bases that match TRBD2. V was clipped by 4 bases and J by 6 bases; unmatched bases: 6. The CDR3 loop spans 15 amino acids. Germline CDR1 PRHDT, CDR2 FYEKMQ (reference sequence). CDR3 bases read: TGTGCCAGCAGCTGGATACTAGCGGGACTCAATGAG. Its translation is CASSWILAGLNE. In full, the CDR3 reads CASSWILAGLNEQFF. The whole variable domain, remainder taken from reference TRBV13 and TRBJ2-1, is AAGVIQSPRHLIKEKRETATLKCYPIPRHDTVYWYQQGPGQDPQFLISFYEKMQSDKGSIPDRFSAQQFSDYHSELNMSSLELGDSALYFCASSWILAGLNEQFFGPGTRLTVL.

This clone was seen repeatedly, ten times or more. The read terminates 3 residues ahead of where the CDR3 ends, so the germline J gene completes it. The rearrangement links TRBV10-3 to TRBJ1-1, with 7 bases identical to TRBD1. In germline, CDR1 is ENHRY, CDR2 SYGVKD. The CDR3 is 15 residues long. The sequenced CDR3 bases are TGTGCCATCAGTGAAAGTGACAGGGAGTTAGGCAGA. Translated: CAISESDRELGR. The CDR3 as a whole reads CAISESDRELGRAFF.

This clone was observed at least ten times. Sequence at one end of the junction differs from germline and may be a read error. The CDR3 end lies 3 residues beyond the end of the read and is filled in from the germline J gene. V is TRBV4-2 and J is TRBJ2-2; D is uncertain. The germline gives CDR1 LGHNA, CDR2 YNFKEQ. The CDR3 consists of 14 residues. This chain's CDR3 is CASSQVQNTGELFF. CDR3 bases read: TGCGCCAGCAGCCAAGTCCAGAACACCGGGGAG.

Details on this clone: The read halts 3 residues ahead of the CDR3 end, with the missing end drawn from the germline J gene. V is TRBV29-1 and J is TRBJ1-2, with 9 bases matching TRBD1. With 8 bases clipped from V and 5 bases from J, the junction kept 6 bases outside the gene matches. The CDR3 is 12 residues long. The germline V gene has CDR1 SQVTM and CDR2 ANQGSEA. CDR3 in amino acids: CSIGTGLYGYTF. Partial CDR3 DNA: TGCAGCATCGGGACAGGGTTGTATGGC.

This clone appeared many times. The missing CDR3 end, 3 residues past where the read stops, is filled in from the germline J gene. This rearrangement joins TRBV5-1 to TRBJ2-7; 7 nucleotides match TRBD2. CDR1 and CDR2 from the germline V gene are SGHRS and YFSETQ. The CDR3 has 15 residues. Trimming cost V 0 bases and J 3 bases; bases outside gene matches: 6. CDR3 DNA (partial): TGCGCCAGCAGCTTGGCCTTGGGGGGGAACTACGAG. It is translated as CASSLALGGNYE. The CDR3, in full, reads CASSLALGGNYEQYF.

This clone has a count of ten or more. Sequencing ends 3 residues short of the CDR3 end; the germline J gene provides the rest. V gene TRBV6-1 combines with J gene TRBJ2-1; weak D call: TRBD1 (6 bases). Germline values: CDR1 MNHNS, CDR2 SASEGT. This CDR3 has 18 residues. V shed 2 bases and J shed 1 base, with 18 bases lying between them. The CDR3 DNA, read in part, is TGTGCCAGCAGTGAATCCTTCGACAGGCTTATGTCCTACAATGAG. Protein sequence: CASSESFDRLMSYNE. The complete CDR3 sequence is CASSESFDRLMSYNEQFF.

This clone was counted ten times or more. The read comes to an end 3 residues before the CDR3 does, leaving the germline J gene to fill in the end. The rearrangement uses TRBV7-3 and TRBJ2-7; D not resolved. Germline CDR1 is SGHTA and CDR2 is FQGTGA. V was pared by 6 bases and J by 2 bases, with 8 bases between. The CDR3 has 12 amino acids. CDR3 DNA (partial): TGTGCCAGCAGGTTCCCTCCCTACGAG. This gives the protein CASRFPPYE. The whole CDR3 reads CASRFPPYEQYF.

This clone was seen many times. The CDR3 end falls 3 residues outside the read, so it is completed with the germline J gene. This sequence joins TRBV6-2 or TRBV6-3 and TRBJ1-2; 10 bases map to TRBD1. Germline V gives CDR1 MNHEY, CDR2 SVGEGT. Losses at the gene ends were 6 bases for V and 4 bases for J; bases not matched to a gene: 8. The CDR3 extends over 15 amino acids. The CDR3 bases that were read are TGTGCCAGCAGGACCGGGGACAGGGGCTCCTATGGC. Its translation is CASRTGDRGSYG. The whole CDR3 sequence reads CASRTGDRGSYGYTF.

The sample holds many counts of this clone. The read ends 3 residues shy of where the CDR3 ends; the end is completed using the germline J gene. The V gene is TRBV12-3 or TRBV12-4, the J gene TRBJ2-2, with TRBD1 matching 8 bases. The CDR3 extends over 15 amino acids. Trimming at V came to 6 bases and at J to 7 bases, leaving 10 bases not matched to a gene. The sequenced part of the CDR3 DNA is TGTGCCAGCAGCCCCCAGGACAGGGAGGTCGGGGAG. It is translated as CASSPQDREVGE. The whole CDR3 sequence reads CASSPQDREVGELFF.

This clone was found many times. The CDR3 is CASSPGRGWSDTQYF. Partial CDR3 DNA: TGTGCCAGCAGTCCAGGCAGGGGGTGGTCAGATACG. The chain carries TRBV14 and TRBJ2-3; the match to TRBD1 covers 7 bases. Read sequence stops 3 residues before the CDR3 end, and the germline J gene provides the missing end. Germline loops: CDR1 SGHDN, CDR2 FVKESK. The CDR3 contains 15 residues. The trim removed 6 bases at V and 4 bases at J, leaving 10 bases unmatched.

A few counts support this clone. CDR3 DNA (partial): TGTGCCAGCAGTGAAGCTTGGGGACACCTTTCAACCGGGGAG. Translation: CASSEAWGHLSTGE. The entire CDR3 protein reads CASSEAWGHLSTGELFF. The chain couples TRBV6-1 to TRBJ2-2, with D perhaps TRBD1 (6 bases). The read terminates 3 residues before the CDR3 end, so the remaining end is supplied by the germline J gene. Germline CDR1 and CDR2: MNHNS and SASEGT. V dropped 0 bases and J dropped 5 bases, with 16 bases sitting between them. The CDR3 spans 17 residues.

This clone was recorded many times. CDR3 sequence: CASSLTRTENTEAFF. The DNA read from the CDR3 is TGTGCCAGCAGCTTAACCAGGACAGAGAACACTGAA. The gene calls are TRBV7-3 and TRBJ1-1; TRBD1 is a possible D gene (6 bases). The observed sequence ends 3 residues before the CDR3 terminus, with the missing tail filled in from the germline J gene. The CDR3 contains 15 residues. Germline V gene data show CDR1 as SGHTA and CDR2 as FQGTGA. V lost 0 bases to trimming and J lost 1 base, with 9 bases between them.

At least ten counts were recorded for this clone. The CDR3 is cut off 3 residues early in the read; its end comes from the germline J gene. The rearrangement joins TRBV30 to TRBJ1-3, with D unresolved. Trimming pared 0 bases from V and 1 base from J, leaving 7 bases between. This CDR3 contains 14 residues. CDR1 and CDR2 (germline): GTSNPN, SVGIG (reference sequence). CDR3 DNA (partial): TGTGCCTGGAGTGTATCGGTATCTGGAAACACC. It codes for CAWSVSVSGNT. The full-length CDR3 reads as CAWSVSVSGNTIYF.

At least ten counts were recorded for this clone. The read terminates 3 residues ahead of where the CDR3 ends, so the germline J gene completes it. V usage is TRBV19 and J usage is TRBJ1-1, with 8 bases that match TRBD1. Germline CDR1 and CDR2: LNHDA and SQIVND (reference sequence). The CDR3 extends over 14 amino acids. The V and J ends lost 6 bases and 7 bases, in that order; junction bases with no gene match: 10. Incomplete CDR3 DNA: TGTGCCAGTAGCTTACAGGGGGGCGATTTTGAA. Its translation: CASSLQGGDFE. The CDR3, in full, reads CASSLQGGDFEAFF.

There are many counts of this clone. The read ends 3 residues shy of where the CDR3 ends; the end is completed using the germline J gene. The chain is built from TRBV28 and TRBJ1-2; 9 bases agree with TRBD1. Looked up from germline, CDR1 is MDHEN and CDR2 is SYDVKM. This CDR3 contains 17 residues. The ends lost 3 bases at V and 7 bases at J; junction bases unmatched: 15. This CDR3 reads CASSFPPGQGGRGGYTF. The part of the CDR3 DNA that was read is TGTGCCAGCAGTTTCCCTCCGGGACAGGGAGGGCGGGGTGGC.

For this clone: The read stops 3 residues short of the end of the CDR3; the missing end is completed from the germline J gene. The chain carries TRBV2 and TRBJ1-5, with D possibly matching TRBD1 (5 bases). Germline V gene lookup returns CDR1 SNHLY and CDR2 FYNNEI. Trimming left V 6 bases short and J 3 bases short, with 15 bases between. The CDR3 loop spans 15 amino acids. Partial CDR3 DNA: TGTGCCAGCAGCGCCTTGGACACCTCCAATCAGCCC. Translated: CASSALDTSNQP. The whole CDR3 protein reads CASSALDTSNQPQHF.

This clone has a count of ten or more. From the germline J gene comes the end of the CDR3, since the read stops 3 residues before it. The chain is built from TRBV28 and TRBJ2-1; 11 bases align to TRBD2. The CDR3 extends over 17 amino acids. The germline V gene has CDR1 MDHEN and CDR2 SYDVKM. J gave up 6 bases and V 2 bases, and 9 bases lay outside the gene matches. CDR3 bases read: TGTGCCAGCAGTTTAAGTGGGGAACTAGCGGGAGTCAATGAG. Protein product: CASSLSGELAGVNE. From start to end, the CDR3 is CASSLSGELAGVNEQFF.